This paragraph reports one T cell receptor (beta chain). Its antigen is currently unknown. This entry belongs to a study of T-cell reconstitution after alpha-beta-depleted transplantation in children. Study-level findings and limits: Several hundred expanded graft clones reportedly supplied alpha-beta T cells about two months after transplant. High day-60 TCRbeta diversity in some patients came from surviving recipient T cells and thymic progenitors.

Preparing the TCRbeta library involved the use of unique molecular identifiers. TCRdb itself ran the PCR reads through MiXCR, one entry per CDR3 protein. The data show 540,000 or so distinct CDR3 sequences, about 23% seen once. V trimming: 9 bases; J trimming: 3 bases; junction bases outside the gene matches: 6. CDR3 length: 13 amino acids. In germline, CDR1 is SNHLY, CDR2 FYNNEI. The sample here was PBMCs, mostly from graft donor cells, taken 360 days after TCRalphabeta/CD19-depleted stem cell transplant. This chain connects TRBV2 to TRBJ2-5; 8 bases align to TRBD2. The receptor was isolated from a boy in the first two years of life who had a stem cell transplant for acute myeloid leukemia, so the T cells may come from the graft donor. The CDR3 sequence is CASAGGGEETQYF. CDR3 coding DNA: TGTGCCAGTGCGGGGGGCGGGGAAGAGACCCAGTACTTC.